Here is one T cell receptor (beta chain) with its context. The data were obtained in a study of blood T cell repertoires in COVID-19. For the study at large: T cells, B-cell-depleted T cells, or PBMCs supplied cDNA or gDNA.

CDR1 and CDR2 from the germline V gene are KGHDR and SFDVKD. V shed 3 bases, J shed 6 bases, and the junction held 9 bases outside the gene matches. The CDR3 runs to 16 residues. Using immunoSEQ multiplex PCR, the repertoire was profiled, and TCRdb retains in-frame clones only, with some absent. The sample shows 400,000 to 450,000 clones, around 86% of them seen only once. The origin of this receptor is a woman in her twenties or thirties with active or convalescent COVID-19. The rearrangement uses TRBV24-1 and TRBJ2-1, with TRBD2 matching over 8 bases. The sequenced sample consisted of peripheral blood. The CDR3 loop is CATSDTAAGVSNEQFF. CDR3 nucleotide sequence: TGTGCCACCAGTGATACAGCAGCGGGGGTATCCAATGAGCAGTTCTTC.